This T cell receptor (beta chain) was sequenced for a study of T cells in Graves' hyperthyroidism and ophthalmopathy. This clonotype was seen ten or more times. As yet, its antigen is unknown. Study observations and caveats: Through a model of 13 V-J features, ophthalmopathy was separated from stable hyperthyroidism. Within blood appeared most thyroid clonotypes that had expanded above 0.001.

RNA transcripts served as the template for amplifying TCR beta CDR3 regions. A first-round RT-PCR of the TCR CDR3 used the HTBI primer set. One entry per CDR3 protein results from TCRdb running MiXCR on the multiplex PCR reads. The sample holds roughly 380,000 distinct CDR3 sequences, 11% to 15% seen once. V was trimmed by 5 bases and J by 5 bases, leaving 11 bases between them. This CDR3 spans 13 amino acids. From germline, CDR1 is WSHSY and CDR2 SAAADI. The diagnoses drew upon clinical symptoms, serum thyroxine and TRAb, thyroid ultrasound and orbital computed tomography. Sequencing was performed on blood. The sequence was collected from a woman aged 60-75 years with Graves' hyperthyroidism. The rearrangement links TRBV10-2 to TRBJ2-3; D is uncertain. CDR3 loop: CASSPSRVDTQYF. In nucleotides, the CDR3 is TGCGCCAGCAGTCCTAGTCGGGTAGATACGCAGTATTTT.